This section outlines one T cell receptor beta chain sequence together with its context. Its antigen is still unknown. Looked up from germline, CDR1 is MRHNA and CDR2 is SNTAGT. The CDR3 runs to 13 residues. The V and J ends lost 4 bases and 7 bases respectively, with 8 bases between them. TCRdb's copy holds only in-frame clones and misses some; the assay was immunoSEQ multiplex PCR. The sample comprises 100,000 to 150,000 clones, roughly 90% of which are singletons, and approximately 1.5% rests with the top ten. The data derive from a study of T cell responses to AZD1222 COVID-19 vaccine. Study observations and caveats: Donors were mostly white British, more females; clonal diversity possibly underestimated. Dominant at 160-218 and 743-854, vaccine-associated CD4 TCRs also spanned spike.

The sample in question was peripheral blood, obtained on day 0 of AZD1222 vaccination. This receptor was obtained from an adult in good health. V usage is TRBV6-4 and J usage is TRBJ1-6; D gene ambiguous. The CDR3 region has the DNA TGTGCCAGCAGTGGATCCCCCAATTCACCCCTCCACTTT. Protein sequence: CASSGSPNSPLHF.